Below, 4 T cell receptor beta chains from the same sample are listed, as sequenced in a study of Graves' ophthalmopathy and Graves' hyperthyroidism (dated by TCRdb to the late 2010s). TCRdb names Illumina HiSeq 2000 as the instrument used. TCR beta CDR3 regions were amplified from RNA transcripts for repertoire sequencing. HTBI primers and the Qiagen OneStep RT-PCR kit were used in a first-round RT-PCR, which was followed by a second-round multiplex PCR, size selection and purification. TCRdb handled the public reads itself, with Q25 trimming in fastp and clone calling in MiXCR, and kept productive beta chains. Records with the same CDR3 protein are collapsed into one entry carrying the most frequent genes and DNA. This sample is represented by roughly 230,000 distinct CDR3 sequences; under 25% of them were singletons. The leading ten clones occupy about 40% of the sample. What was sequenced was peripheral blood. These TCRs come from a woman between 50 and 59 years old with Graves' ophthalmopathy. Donor details come from another sample of the same person, matched by shared clones.

The genes are TRBV12-3 or TRBV12-4 and TRBJ2-5; no clear D gene. The CDR3 loop spans 16 amino acids. V lost 3 bases to trimming and J lost 2 bases, with 16 bases between them. The CDR3 reads CASSFVTARSQETQYF. Here the CDR3 DNA reads TGTGCCAGCAGTTTTGTGACGGCAAGATCGCAAGAGACCCAGTACTTC.

Ten or more counts support this clonotype. This chain connects TRBV12-3 or TRBV12-4 to TRBJ2-1, with TRBD2 matching 12 bases. This CDR3 spans 18 amino acids. Trimming removed 8 bases from V and 8 bases from J; junction bases left unmatched: 19. DNA for the CDR3: TGTGCCAGCCAAAGACAGCTAGCGGGAGGGCCGATGGTTGATGAGCAGTTCTTC. Translation gives CASQRQLAGGPMVDEQFF.

The genes are TRBV7-2 and TRBJ2-2, with D perhaps TRBD1 or TRBD2 (5 bases each). The germline V gene encodes CDR1 SGHTA and CDR2 FQGNSA. CDR3 length equals 14 residues. Deletions cut 3 bases from V and 5 bases from J, with 10 bases between. CDR3 coding DNA: TGTGCCAGCAGCTTTCAGTGGGGGACCGGGGAGCTGTTTTTT. This translates into CASSFQWGTGELFF.

The sample holds many counts of this clonotype. V is TRBV12-3 or TRBV12-4 and J is TRBJ1-1; D might be TRBD1 (5 bases). V shed 7 bases and J shed 2 bases, with 11 bases lying between them. This CDR3 is 13 amino acids long. CDR3 region: CASKAGFNTEAFF. In DNA form, the CDR3 reads TGTGCCAGCAAGGCAGGGTTTAACACTGAAGCTTTCTTT.